This entry concerns a single T cell receptor (beta chain). This entry is derived from a study of cytomegalovirus exposure and HLA in healthy donors. PCR was performed using 60 Vbeta and 13 Jbeta primers. Sequenced by immunoSEQ multiplex PCR; TCRdb stores in-frame clones only, minus some. The sample includes about 100,000 clones, around 82% of them seen just once. The V end was cut by 1 base, the J end by 0 bases, with 5 bases between. Looked up from germline, CDR1 is LNHNV and CDR2 is YYDKDF (reference sequence). This CDR3 spans 14 amino acids. The specimen sequenced was PBMCs. This receptor was identified in a woman aged 55-75 years in good health and CMV-seronegative. V gene TRBV15 combines with J gene TRBJ2-3, with D unclear. CDR3 sequence: CATSRASSTDTQYF. In nucleotides, the CDR3 is TGTGCCACCAGCAGAGCTTCTAGCACAGATACGCAGTATTTT.